The rows below give T cell receptor beta chains drawn from one sample of a study of T cells after yellow fever vaccination. One entry per CDR3 protein, called by TCRdb with MiXCR from the 5' RACE reads. Here the sample spans about 230,000 distinct CDR3 sequences, 6.7% being singletons. The sequenced sample was CD4+ T cells sorted from PBMCs, obtained on the day of the yellow fever booster vaccination. The receptors shown here come from a man under 40 who received the YFV17D yellow fever vaccine. CDR3s include the opening cysteine and the closing phenylalanine or tryptophan. The order of the fields is D gene, clone size, J gene, V gene, CDR3 DNA, CDR3 protein. The D gene is left open where the match is weak. Size is omitted from some rows. Given values are once, few, many or a class for expanded clones.

>TRBD1|NA|TRBJ2-3|TRBV20-1
TGCAGTGCTATGGGACAGGGGGCTGGGGATACGCAGTATTTT
CSAMGQGAGDTQYF
>NA|NA|TRBJ2-3|TRBV3-1
TGTGCCAGCAGTGTATTAGGGGTAAAATTGACAGATACGCAGTATTTT
CASSVLGVKLTDTQYF
>TRBD2|many|TRBJ2-3|TRBV12-3/TRBV12-4
TGTGCCAGCGGACCCAGCGGGAGGGGCACAGATACGCAGTATTTT
CASGPSGRGTDTQYF
>TRBD1|NA|TRBJ2-4|TRBV24-1
TGTGCCACCTCATCAGGGGGCGGCATTCAGTACTTC
CATSSGGGIQYF
>NA|many|TRBJ2-7|TRBV30
TGTGCCTGGAGGCGTGGGGGGAGCGCCTACGAGCAGTACTTC
CAWRRGGSAYEQYF
>NA|NA|TRBJ1-5|TRBV12-3/TRBV12-4
TGTGCCAGTGGTCAGGGCGGGCCCCAGCATTTT
CASGQGGPQHF
>NA|many|TRBJ2-5|TRBV12-3/TRBV12-4
TGTGCCAGCAGTTTAGCGAAAGTTGGGGTCGCGTACTTC
CASSLAKVGVAYF
>NA|few|TRBJ1-5|TRBV29-1
TGCAGCGTTAAGGAAAGCTACAATCAGCCCCAGCATTTT
CSVKESYNQPQHF
>TRBD2|many|TRBJ2-7|TRBV5-1
TGCGCCAGCAGCCCCCGGACTAGTATTCCGTCCTACGAGCAGTACTTC
CASSPRTSIPSYEQYF
>TRBD1|NA|TRBJ1-2|TRBV20-1
TGCAGTGCCCGGGACAGGGAGCGCTATGGCTACACCTTC
CSARDRERYGYTF
>NA|NA|TRBJ2-7|TRBV18
TGTGCCAGCTCATCGGCGTCCTACGAGCAGTACTTC
CASSSASYEQYF
>NA|many|TRBJ1-5|TRBV2
TGTGCCAGCAATGCAGGAACCATTGTTCAGCCCCAGCATTTT
CASNAGTIVQPQHF
>NA|few|TRBJ2-3|TRBV12-3/TRBV12-4
TGTGCCAGCAGTTTGATCCCAGATACGCAGTATTTT
CASSLIPDTQYF
>NA|NA|TRBJ2-7|TRBV19
TGTGCCAGTAGTATCAGGGTTCACTCCTACGAGCAGTACTTC
CASSIRVHSYEQYF
>NA|few|TRBJ2-5|TRBV7-9
TGTGCCAGCAGCAGTAATGGAGAGACCCAGTACTTC
CASSSNGETQYF
>TRBD2|NA|TRBJ2-7|TRBV20-1
TGCAGTGCTAGAAGGCTAGCGGGAGGGAGCTCCTACGAGCAGTACTTC
CSARRLAGGSSYEQYF
>NA|NA|TRBJ2-7|TRBV6-1
TGTGCCACCGATCCTGACAGGACTTCCGAGCAGTACTTC
CATDPDRTSEQYF
>TRBD2|NA|TRBJ2-1|TRBV5-1
TGCGCCAGCAGCCCCGGGACTAGCGGGAGTCTGGATGAGCAGTTCTTC
CASSPGTSGSLDEQFF
>NA|NA|TRBJ2-1|TRBV12-3/TRBV12-4
TGTGCCAGCACCTTCCCCATTGGGACTTCTAATGAGCAGTTCTTC
CASTFPIGTSNEQFF
>TRBD1|few|TRBJ1-1|TRBV5-1
TGCGCCAGCAGCTCTATGGGACAGGGGAACACTGAAGCTTTCTTT
CASSSMGQGNTEAFF
>TRBD2|NA|TRBJ2-7|TRBV7-2
TGTGCCAGCAGGTTGAGGGGAGCGGGATTAGGCGAGCAGTACTTC
CASRLRGAGLGEQYF
>TRBD2|many|TRBJ2-1|TRBV4-3
TGCGCCAGCAGCCAAGGGACTAGCGGGAGTAATGAGCAGTTCTTC
CASSQGTSGSNEQFF
>NA|few|TRBJ2-3|TRBV7-2
TGTGCCAGCAGCCCCTCGTATAGGGTAGGCACAGATACGCAGTATTTT
CASSPSYRVGTDTQYF
>TRBD1|few|TRBJ2-5|TRBV10-3
TGTGCCATCAGTCCAGGGGGTGAGGAGACCCAGTACTTC
CAISPGGEETQYF
>NA|few|TRBJ2-5|TRBV7-9
TGTGGAGCGGTGAGCCAAGAGACCCAGTACTTC
CGAVSQETQYF
>NA|many|TRBJ2-1|TRBV10-2
TGCGCCAGCAGTGAGTCCGGACGGGATGAGCAGTTCTTC
CASSESGRDEQFF
>TRBD2|NA|TRBJ2-3|TRBV7-2
TGTGCCAGCAGCGCCAGCGGGAGCGGGACAGATACGCAGTATTTT
CASSASGSGTDTQYF
>NA|few|TRBJ2-3|TRBV7-9
TGTGCCAGCAGCTTTAAAGGGGATACGCAGTATTTT
CASSFKGDTQYF
>TRBD2|many|TRBJ2-7|TRBV5-1
TGCGCCAGCAGCTTATCGTACGGGAGGCTCCTGGGGGAGCAGTACTTC
CASSLSYGRLLGEQYF
>TRBD1|many|TRBJ1-6|TRBV7-2
TGTGCCAGCAGCTTACAGGGGGAATCACCCCTCCACTTT
CASSLQGESPLHF
>TRBD2|many|TRBJ2-1|TRBV4-3
TGCGCCAGCAGCCCTGGGGTCGGGAGGGCCCTTGAGCAGTTCTTC
CASSPGVGRALEQFF
>NA|NA|TRBJ2-1|TRBV20-1
TGCAGTGTTCGGGATTACAATGAGCAGTTCTTC
CSVRDYNEQFF
>TRBD2|NA|TRBJ2-3|TRBV15
TGTGCCACCAGTAGGATACCTAGCGGGAGTATCACAGATACGCAGTATTTT
CATSRIPSGSITDTQYF
>NA|NA|TRBJ2-1|TRBV20-1
TGCAGTGCCCTCAGAGGGTCCGGGAGAGGGTACAATGAGCAGTTCTTC
CSALRGSGRGYNEQFF
>NA|few|TRBJ2-3|TRBV5-1
TGCGCCAGCAGCGTGGGGGGGCCGCAGATGGATACGCAGTATTTT
CASSVGGPQMDTQYF
>TRBD1|many|TRBJ2-1|TRBV2
TGTGCCAGCAATGGACAGGGCGACAATGAGCAGTTCTTC
CASNGQGDNEQFF
>TRBD2|NA|TRBJ2-1|TRBV15
TGTGCCACCAGCAGAGACCCTCTCTCTAGCGGGAGTGGGTATGAGCAGTTCTTC
CATSRDPLSSGSGYEQFF
>TRBD1|few|TRBJ1-5|TRBV20-1
TGCAGTGCTACGGCGGGCAGGGGGAATCAGCCCCAGCATTTT
CSATAGRGNQPQHF
>NA|NA|TRBJ2-2|TRBV6-1
TGTGCCAGCATCATAGCGAGGGACACCGGGGAGCTGTTTTTT
CASIIARDTGELFF
>TRBD2|many|TRBJ2-5|TRBV7-9
TGTGCCAGCAGCTTTAGCGGGAGGCCGTTTGGGACCCAGTACTTC
CASSFSGRPFGTQYF
>NA|few|TRBJ1-5|TRBV28
TGTGCCAGCAGTTTCCTCAATCAGCCCCAGCATTTT
CASSFLNQPQHF
>TRBD1|NA|TRBJ2-7|TRBV7-9
TGTGCCAGCAGCCTGTCCGGGACAGGGAAGTCGGGCTTC
CASSLSGTGKSGF
>NA|few|TRBJ1-2|TRBV5-1
TGCGCCAGCAGCTTGGATTCAGAGAGGCTCGTTCTCTTGAGCTACACCTTC
CASSLDSERLVLLSYTF
>TRBD1|many|TRBJ2-7|TRBV7-6
TGTGCCAGCAGCTCTGACGACAGGGGCTACGAGCAGTACTTC
CASSSDDRGYEQYF
>NA|few|TRBJ1-1|TRBV5-1
TGCGCCAGCAGCTTGGCCCGGGAAACTGAAGCTTTCTTT
CASSLARETEAFF
>TRBD2|NA|TRBJ2-1|TRBV24-1
TGTGCCACCAGCTCGGGAGGAAGGCCCTACAATGAGCAGTTCTTC
CATSSGGRPYNEQFF